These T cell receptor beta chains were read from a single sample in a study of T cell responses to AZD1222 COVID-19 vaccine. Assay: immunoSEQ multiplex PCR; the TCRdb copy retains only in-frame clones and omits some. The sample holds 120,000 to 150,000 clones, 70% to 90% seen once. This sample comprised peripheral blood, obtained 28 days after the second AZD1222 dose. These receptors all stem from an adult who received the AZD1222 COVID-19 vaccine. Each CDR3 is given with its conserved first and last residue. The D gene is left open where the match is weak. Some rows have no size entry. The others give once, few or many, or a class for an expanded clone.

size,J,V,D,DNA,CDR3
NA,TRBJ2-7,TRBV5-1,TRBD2,TGCGCCAGCAGCTTCCGTAGCGGGGGCGACTACGAGCAGTACTTC,CASSFRSGGDYEQYF
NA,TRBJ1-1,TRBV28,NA,TGTGCCAGCAAGGGGTCGAACACTGAAGCTTTCTTT,CASKGSNTEAFF
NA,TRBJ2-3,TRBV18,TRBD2,TGTGCCAGCTCACCGCGGACTAGCGCAGATACGCAGTATTTT,CASSPRTSADTQYF
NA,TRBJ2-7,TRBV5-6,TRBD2,TGTGCCAGCAGCTTCCCCAGCGGGAGTAGGTACGAGCAGTACTTC,CASSFPSGSRYEQYF
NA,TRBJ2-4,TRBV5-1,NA,TGCGCCAGCAGCTTGGCCATTGGGGCTAGGGAGAACATTCAGTACTTC,CASSLAIGARENIQYF
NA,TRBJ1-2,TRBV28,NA,TGTGCCAGCAGTTTGTCAGGGCGAGAGGGCTACACCTTC,CASSLSGREGYTF
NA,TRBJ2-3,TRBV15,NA,TGTGCCACCAGCAGAGATAAACCAGATACGCAGTATTTT,CATSRDKPDTQYF
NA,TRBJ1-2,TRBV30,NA,TGTGCCTGGAGTGCTACAGGTCAGACCGGAGGCTACACCTTC,CAWSATGQTGGYTF
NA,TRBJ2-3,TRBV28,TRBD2,TGTGCCACCCTGACTAGCGGGGGGGTTAGTACGCAGTATTTT,CATLTSGGVSTQYF
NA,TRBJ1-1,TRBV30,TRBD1,TGTGCCTGGATGGGACAGGGGGCCGGTGAAGCTTTCTTT,CAWMGQGAGEAFF
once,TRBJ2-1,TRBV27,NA,TGTGCCAGCAGTTTATTTGCGGGGAGCTCCTACAATGAGCAGTTCTTC,CASSLFAGSSYNEQFF
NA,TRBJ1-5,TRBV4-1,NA,TGCGCCAGCAGCCCCGGGACACCCGGAGGAGGCAATCAGCCCCAGCATTTT,CASSPGTPGGGNQPQHF
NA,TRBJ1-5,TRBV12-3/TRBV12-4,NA,TGTGCCAGCAGCTCCGTCCCTAAACCCCAGCATTTT,CASSSVPKPQHF
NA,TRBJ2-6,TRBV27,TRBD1,TGTGCCAGCAGTTTGAAGACAGGGGCTGGGGCCAACGTCCTGACTTTC,CASSLKTGAGANVLTF
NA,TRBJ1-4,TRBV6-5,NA,TGTGCCAGCAGTTTCGGGACAACTAATGAAAAACTGTTTTTT,CASSFGTTNEKLFF
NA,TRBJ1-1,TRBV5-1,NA,TGCGCCAGCAGCTCATCCGACAGGAACACTGAAGCTTTCTTT,CASSSSDRNTEAFF
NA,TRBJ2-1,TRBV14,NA,TGTGCCAGCAGCCGAGGACTCTCCGAATCCTACAATGAGCAGTTCTTC,CASSRGLSESYNEQFF
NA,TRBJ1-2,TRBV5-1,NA,TGCGCCAGCAGAGGGGGGACCGTAACCTTCTATGGCTACACCTTC,CASRGGTVTFYGYTF
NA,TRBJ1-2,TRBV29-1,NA,TGCAGCGTTGAGGTCAGCACTTACTATGGCTACACCTTC,CSVEVSTYYGYTF
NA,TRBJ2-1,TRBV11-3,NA,TGTGCCAGCAGCTTAGATCGGGTTTCTGAGCAGTTCTTC,CASSLDRVSEQFF
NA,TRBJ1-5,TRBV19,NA,TGTGCATCGACAGGCGAAGGAGGCAATCAGCCCCAGCATTTT,CASTGEGGNQPQHF
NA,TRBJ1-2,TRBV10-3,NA,TGTGCCATCAGCTTCCCGGGGGGCTATGGCTACACCTTC,CAISFPGGYGYTF
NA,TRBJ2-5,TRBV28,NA,TGTGCCAGCAGTCGTCCAGGGGAGGGGACCCAGTACTTC,CASSRPGEGTQYF
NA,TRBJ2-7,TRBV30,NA,TGTGCCTGGAGCACGGGAGCCTCCTACGAGCAGTACTTC,CAWSTGASYEQYF
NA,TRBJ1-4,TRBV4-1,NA,TGCGCCAGCAGCCAAGTTGCTGAAAAACTGTTTTTT,CASSQVAEKLFF
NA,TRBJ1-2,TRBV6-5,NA,TGTGCCAGCTACCTTTATGGCTACACCTTC,CASYLYGYTF
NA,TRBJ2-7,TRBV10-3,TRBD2,TGTGCCATCTCCGCCGGTGCTAGCGGGCGAGAGCAGTACTTC,CAISAGASGREQYF
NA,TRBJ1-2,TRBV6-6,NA,TGTGCCAGCAGTAACGAGGCGGACTATGGCTACACCTTC,CASSNEADYGYTF
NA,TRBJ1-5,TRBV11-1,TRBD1,TGTGCCAGCAGCCCTGGGCCGGGACAGGGGGAACAGCCCCAGCATTTT,CASSPGPGQGEQPQHF
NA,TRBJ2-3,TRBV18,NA,TGTGCCAGCTCAGACACGGAGGGGGAAACAGATACGCAGTATTTT,CASSDTEGETDTQYF
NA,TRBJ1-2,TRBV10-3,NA,TGTGCCATCAGTGAGGGAGGCGCGAGGGACTATGGCTACACCTTC,CAISEGGARDYGYTF
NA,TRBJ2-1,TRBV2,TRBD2,TGTGCCAGCACGAGGCTAGCGGGACTCAATGAGCAGTTCTTC,CASTRLAGLNEQFF
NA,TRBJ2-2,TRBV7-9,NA,TGTGCCAGCAGCACCGACGGAAACGGGGAGCTGTTTTTT,CASSTDGNGELFF
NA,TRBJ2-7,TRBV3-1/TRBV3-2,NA,TGTGCCAGCAGCCAAAGGGACGAGCAGTACTTC,CASSQRDEQYF
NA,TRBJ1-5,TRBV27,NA,TGTGCCAGCAGTCCCCAGGGAAATCAGCCCCAGCATTTT,CASSPQGNQPQHF
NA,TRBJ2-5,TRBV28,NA,TGTGCCAGCAGTGAAAGCTCCCAAGAGACCCAGTACTTC,CASSESSQETQYF
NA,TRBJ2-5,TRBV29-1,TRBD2,TGCAGCGTCCTAGCGGGGGGGGTGGCCCAGTACTTC,CSVLAGGVAQYF
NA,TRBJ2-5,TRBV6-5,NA,TGTGCCAGCAGTTCTCCCGGGGCCCAAGAGACCCAGTACTTC,CASSSPGAQETQYF
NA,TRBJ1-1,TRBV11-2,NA,TGTGCCAGCTTTCTGGGACCAATGAACACTGAAGCTTTCTTT,CASFLGPMNTEAFF
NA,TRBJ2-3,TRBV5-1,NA,TGCGCCAGCAGCTTGATAGGAGAGGGGAAAAATACGCAGTATTTT,CASSLIGEGKNTQYF
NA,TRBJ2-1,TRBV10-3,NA,TGTGCCATCAGAACCCACCAGGGGGGGGACTACAATGAGCAGTTCTTC,CAIRTHQGGDYNEQFF
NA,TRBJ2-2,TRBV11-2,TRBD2,TGTGCCAGCAGCTTTTTTGCGGGAGGGAACACCGGGGAGCTGTTTTTT,CASSFFAGGNTGELFF
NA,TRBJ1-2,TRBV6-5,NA,TGTGCCAGCAGTTACTCAGGTGAGGCCGTCTATGGCTACACCTTC,CASSYSGEAVYGYTF
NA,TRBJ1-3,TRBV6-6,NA,TGTGCCAGCAGCAAACAGGGTTCAGGAAACACCATATATTTT,CASSKQGSGNTIYF